The rows below give T cell receptor beta chains drawn from one sample of a study of cytomegalovirus exposure and HLA in healthy donors. Produced via immunoSEQ multiplex PCR; TCRdb's table is partial and in-frame only. The data contain approximately 190,000 clones, about four fifths of them singletons. Sequenced input: PBMCs. The receptors originated from a boy between 2 and 10 years old in good health and CMV-seronegative. CDR3s include the opening cysteine and the closing phenylalanine or tryptophan. The D gene is left open where the match is weak. Not every row has a clone size; where given, it reads once, few, many or a size class.

d_gene | j_gene | abundance | v_gene | CDR3aa | CDR3nt
TRBD2 | TRBJ2-3 | NA | TRBV5-4 | CASSFSGGVSDTQYF | TGTGCCAGCAGCTTTAGCGGGGGAGTCTCAGATACGCAGTATTTT
TRBD2 | TRBJ2-5 | once | TRBV2 | CASSAVTSGVKTQYF | TGTGCCAGCAGTGCTGTGACTAGCGGGGTGAAGACCCAGTACTTC
TRBD2 | TRBJ2-5 | few | TRBV7-9 | CASSLDTSGALQTQYF | TGTGCCAGCAGCTTAGATACTAGCGGGGCCTTGCAGACCCAGTACTTC
TRBD1 | TRBJ1-6 | few | TRBV18 | CASSALTGDNSPLHF | TGTGCCAGCTCAGCATTGACAGGGGACAATTCACCCCTCCACTTT
TRBD1 | TRBJ1-2 | NA | TRBV6-6 | CASSPGTGVYGYTF | TGTGCCAGCAGTCCCGGGACAGGGGTTTATGGCTACACCTTC
TRBD1 | TRBJ2-1 | NA | TRBV19 | CASSPRGQNYNEQFF | TGTGCCAGTAGCCCCCGGGGACAGAACTACAATGAGCAGTTCTTC
TRBD2 | TRBJ2-1 | NA | TRBV4-3 | CASSQEKRGVYNEQFF | TGCGCCAGCAGCCAAGAAAAGCGGGGGGTCTACAATGAGCAGTTCTTC
NA | TRBJ1-4 | NA | TRBV5-6 | CASSLIAGKATNEKLFF | TGTGCCAGCAGCTTGATCGCAGGGAAGGCAACTAATGAAAAACTGTTTTTT
NA | TRBJ1-2 | NA | TRBV4-2 | CASSQDWAGVDYGYTF | TGTGCCAGCAGCCAAGATTGGGCGGGGGTTGACTATGGCTACACCTTC
TRBD1 | TRBJ1-2 | NA | TRBV7-8 | CASSLDRVSYGYTF | TGTGCCAGCAGCCTCGACAGGGTCTCCTATGGCTACACCTTC
NA | TRBJ2-1 | NA | TRBV5-4 | CASTGTFPYEQFF | TGTGCCAGCACCGGGACTTTCCCCTATGAGCAGTTCTTC
NA | TRBJ2-2 | NA | TRBV6-6 | CASSFLRGTGELFF | TGTGCCAGCAGTTTCTTGCGGGGCACCGGGGAGCTGTTTTTT
NA | TRBJ1-1 | NA | TRBV27 | CASSFSDTNTEAFF | TGTGCCAGCAGTTTCTCGGACACGAACACTGAAGCTTTCTTT
TRBD1 | TRBJ1-5 | NA | TRBV10-1 | CASTCRGSVQPQHF | TGCGCCAGCACATGCAGGGGGTCGGTTCAGCCCCAGCATTTT
TRBD1 | TRBJ2-2 | once | TRBV6-4 | CASSAGRGLSSGELFF | TGTGCCAGCAGCGCCGGCAGGGGGCTATCGAGCGGGGAGCTGTTTTTT
NA | TRBJ2-5 | NA | TRBV2 | CASSILVRRYQETQYF | TGTGCCAGCAGCATACTAGTGAGGAGGTACCAAGAGACCCAGTACTTC
NA | TRBJ2-7 | NA | TRBV6-5 | CASSYGGGGYEQYF | TGTGCCAGCAGTTACGGAGGTGGGGGGTACGAGCAGTACTTC
TRBD1 | TRBJ2-7 | NA | TRBV6-1 | CASSDRVGAYEQYF | TGTGCCAGCAGCGACAGGGTTGGGGCCTACGAGCAGTACTTC
NA | TRBJ1-2 | NA | TRBV19 | CASSIIPQGGGYTF | TGTGCCAGTAGTATTATACCTCAAGGAGGTGGCTACACCTTC
TRBD1 | TRBJ1-4 | NA | TRBV7-9 | CASSPGQGEKLFF | TGTGCCAGCAGCCCCGGACAGGGGGAAAAACTGTTTTTT
TRBD2 | TRBJ2-1 | NA | TRBV5-1 | CASRSPSGGTVEQFF | TGCGCCAGCAGATCACCTAGCGGGGGGACGGTTGAGCAGTTCTTC
NA | TRBJ1-2 | NA | TRBV7-2 | CASSRAYGYTF | TGTGCCAGTTCGAGGGCCTATGGCTACACCTTC
NA | TRBJ2-7 | NA | TRBV5-1 | CASSRDPYEQYF | TGCGCCAGCAGCCGCGATCCCTACGAGCAGTACTTC
TRBD1 | TRBJ1-2 | NA | TRBV5-4 | CASSAATGGYGYTF | TGTGCCAGCAGCGCCGCGACAGGGGGCTACGGCTACACCTTC
NA | TRBJ1-1 | NA | TRBV2 | CASSEKGVVEAFF | TGTGCCAGCAGTGAAAAGGGGGTCGTTGAAGCTTTCTTT
NA | TRBJ1-1 | NA | TRBV7-6 | CASSPTSRKNTEAFF | TGTGCCAGCAGCCCCACATCCCGCAAGAACACTGAAGCTTTCTTT
NA | TRBJ1-1 | once | TRBV19 | CASSIAGHRNTEAFF | TGTGCCAGTAGTATAGCAGGACATAGGAACACTGAAGCTTTCTTT
TRBD1 | TRBJ1-3 | NA | TRBV4-1 | CASSQAGQTGNTIYF | TGCGCCAGCAGCCAGGCGGGACAGACTGGAAACACCATATATTTT
NA | TRBJ1-2 | NA | TRBV15 | CATSRDVGYGYAF | TGTGCCACCAGCAGAGATGTGGGCTATGGCTACGCCTTC
TRBD1 | TRBJ2-1 | NA | TRBV4-1 | CASSQDWPGGNEQFF | TGCGCCAGCAGCCAAGATTGGCCAGGGGGCAATGAGCAGTTCTTC
NA | TRBJ2-7 | NA | TRBV6-1 | CASSEQVYEQYF | TGTGCCAGCAGTGAACAGGTCTACGAGCAGTACTTC
NA | TRBJ1-2 | NA | TRBV6-1 | CASSYALQGYGYTF | TGTGCCAGCAGTTATGCCCTACAGGGATATGGCTACACCTTC
NA | TRBJ1-4 | NA | TRBV9 | CASSVTGSGKLFF | TGTGCCAGCAGCGTAACAGGGAGTGGAAAACTGTTTTTT
TRBD1 | TRBJ1-1 | NA | TRBV7-9 | CASSSLIPLGQGPETEAFF | TGTGCCAGCAGCTCACTAATCCCGTTGGGACAGGGCCCTGAGACTGAAGCTTTCTTT
TRBD2 | TRBJ2-5 | NA | TRBV7-2 | CASSSGLAGGQETQYF | TGTGCCAGCAGCTCGGGACTAGCGGGGGGGCAGGAGACCCAGTACTTC
TRBD2 | TRBJ2-3 | NA | TRBV9 | CASSPRGGTDTQYF | TGTGCCAGCAGCCCACGGGGGGGAACAGATACGCAGTATTTT
TRBD1 | TRBJ1-2 | few | TRBV5-6 | CASSWDRNYGYTF | TGTGCCAGCAGCTGGGACAGAAACTATGGCTACACCTTC
TRBD2 | TRBJ2-3 | few | TRBV5-1 | CASSPWTSGGAGDTQYF | TGCGCCAGCAGCCCATGGACTAGCGGGGGAGCTGGGGATACGCAGTATTTT
TRBD2 | TRBJ2-2 | NA | TRBV7-8 | CASSLTGLAGGTGELFF | TGTGCCAGCAGCTTGACGGGACTAGCGGGGGGTACCGGGGAGCTGTTTTTT
NA | TRBJ2-1 | NA | TRBV5-8 | CASSSGIPRLSEQFF | TGTGCCAGCAGCTCCGGGATTCCGCGGTTGTCGGAGCAGTTCTTC
NA | TRBJ1-2 | NA | TRBV6-1 | CASSEEGRRAGYTF | TGTGCCAGCAGTGAAGAGGGGCGCAGGGCTGGCTACACCTTC
TRBD2 | TRBJ2-1 | NA | TRBV27 | CASSPLGLAGGLGEQFF | TGTGCCAGCAGCCCTCTGGGACTAGCGGGGGGGTTGGGCGAGCAGTTCTTC
TRBD1 | TRBJ1-5 | few | TRBV19 | CASSSHRGQGRDFWPQHF | TGTGCCAGTAGTTCCCACCGGGGACAGGGGAGGGATTTTTGGCCCCAGCATTTT
TRBD1 | TRBJ1-6 | NA | TRBV11-1 | CASRGQSNSPLHF | TGTGCCAGCAGGGGACAGTCTAATTCACCCCTCCACTTT
TRBD1 | TRBJ2-7 | NA | TRBV5-3 | CARTSGTGAYEQYF | TGTGCCAGAACCTCCGGGACAGGGGCCTACGAGCAGTACTTC
NA | TRBJ2-5 | NA | TRBV6-5 | CASSYLSSLGETQYF | TGTGCCAGCAGTTACTTGAGTAGCTTAGGAGAGACCCAGTACTTC
NA | TRBJ1-1 | few | TRBV27 | CASRREEGTEAFF | TGTGCCAGCAGGCGGGAGGAGGGCACTGAAGCTTTCTTT
NA | TRBJ1-2 | NA | TRBV30 | CAWVTPRVWYGYTF | TGTGCCTGGGTGACACCCAGGGTATGGTATGGCTACACCTTC
TRBD1 | TRBJ2-6 | NA | TRBV27 | CASSLGTGETGANVLTF | TGTGCCAGCAGTTTGGGGACAGGGGAAACTGGGGCCAACGTCCTGACTTTC
TRBD1 | TRBJ1-2 | NA | TRBV7-9 | CSSSRFGTGDYGYTF | TGTTCCAGCAGCCGATTCGGGACAGGGGACTATGGCTACACCTTC
NA | TRBJ1-3 | once | TRBV9 | CASSRSGTVGGNTIYF | TGTGCCAGCAGCAGGTCAGGGACTGTTGGTGGAAACACCATATATTTT
NA | TRBJ1-3 | NA | TRBV7-9 | CASRGLRLEEGFSGNTIYF | TGTGCCAGCAGGGGACTTAGATTGGAAGAGGGGTTCTCTGGAAACACCATATATTTT